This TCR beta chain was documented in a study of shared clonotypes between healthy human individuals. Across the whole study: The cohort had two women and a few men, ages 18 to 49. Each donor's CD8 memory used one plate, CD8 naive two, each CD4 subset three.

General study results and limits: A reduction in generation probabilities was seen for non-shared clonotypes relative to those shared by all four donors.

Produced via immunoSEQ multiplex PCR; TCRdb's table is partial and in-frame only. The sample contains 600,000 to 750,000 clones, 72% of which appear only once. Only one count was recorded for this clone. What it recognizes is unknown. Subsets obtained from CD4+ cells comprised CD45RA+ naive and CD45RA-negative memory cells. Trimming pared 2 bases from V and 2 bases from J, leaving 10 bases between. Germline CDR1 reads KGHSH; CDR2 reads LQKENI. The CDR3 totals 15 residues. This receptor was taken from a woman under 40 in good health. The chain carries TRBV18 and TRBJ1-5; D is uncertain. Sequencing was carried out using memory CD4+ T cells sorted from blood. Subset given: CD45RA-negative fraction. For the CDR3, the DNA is TGTGCCAGCTCACCAATCTACTCGGGCAATCAGCCCCAGCATTTT. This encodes CASSPIYSGNQPQHF. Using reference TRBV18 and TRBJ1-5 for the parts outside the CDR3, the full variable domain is NAGVMQNPRHLVRRRGQEARLRCSPMKGHSHVYWYRQLPEEGLKFMVYLQKENIIDESGMPKERFSAEFPKEGPSILRIQQVVRGDSAAYFCASSPIYSGNQPQHFGDGTRLSIL.